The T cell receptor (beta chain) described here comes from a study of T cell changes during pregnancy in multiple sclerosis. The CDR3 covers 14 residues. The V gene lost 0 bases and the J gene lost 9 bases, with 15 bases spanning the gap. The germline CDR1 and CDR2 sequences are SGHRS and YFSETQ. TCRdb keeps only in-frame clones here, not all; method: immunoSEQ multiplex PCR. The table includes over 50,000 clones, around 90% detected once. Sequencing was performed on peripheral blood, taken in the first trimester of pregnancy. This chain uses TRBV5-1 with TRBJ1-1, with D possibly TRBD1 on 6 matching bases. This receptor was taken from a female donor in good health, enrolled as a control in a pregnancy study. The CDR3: CASSLAADSPKAFF. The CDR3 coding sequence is TGCGCCAGCAGCTTGGCTGCGGACAGTCCTAAAGCTTTCTTT. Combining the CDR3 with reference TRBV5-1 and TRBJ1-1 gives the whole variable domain KAGVTQTPRYLIKTRGQQVTLSCSPISGHRSVSWYQQTPGQGLQFLFEYFSETQRNKGNFPGRFSGRQFSNSRSEMNVSTLELGDSALYLCASSLAADSPKAFFGQGTRLTVV.